A single sample is the source of the 21 T cell receptor beta chains below, sequenced in a study of T cell responses to AZD1222 COVID-19 vaccine. Libraries were prepared by immunoSEQ multiplex PCR; TCRdb keeps only in-frame clonotypes and omits some of them. The sample has around 75,000 clones, approximately 89% seen once. The sample in question was peripheral blood, obtained 28 days after the second dose of the MenACWY control vaccine. The receptors here all came from an adult who received the MenACWY meningococcal vaccine as a control.

The chain recombines TRBV19 with TRBJ1-2, with D perhaps matching TRBD1 (6 bases). This CDR3 spans 15 amino acids. The germline V gene has CDR1 LNHDA and CDR2 SQIVND (reference sequence). V was trimmed by 6 bases and J by 4 bases, leaving 18 bases between them. CDR3 bases: TGTGCCAGTAGCACCCTGACAGGCAAAATCTATGGCTACACCTTC. It is translated as CASSTLTGKIYGYTF.

V usage is TRBV4-2 and J usage is TRBJ1-2; no clear D. Germline CDR1 is LGHNA and CDR2 is YNFKEQ. The CDR3 is made up of 15 amino acids. V was cut by 0 bases and J by 1 base, with 9 bases left in between. This CDR3 reads CASSQERGVNYGYTF. CDR3 sequence (DNA): TGTGCCAGCAGCCAAGAGAGAGGAGTTAACTATGGCTACACCTTC.

The rearrangement links TRBV7-2 to TRBJ2-7; 7 nucleotides agree with TRBD1. Germline V gene sequence: CDR1 SGHTA, CDR2 FQGNSA. With V trimmed by 4 bases and J by 3 bases, 6 bases remained unmatched. The CDR3 spans 14 residues. The CDR3 loop is CASSSPGQIYEQYF. CDR3 sequence (DNA): TGTGCCAGCAGCTCACCGGGACAGATCTACGAGCAGTACTTC.

The chain links TRBV11-3 to TRBJ2-2, with a weak D call TRBD1 (5 bases). CDR3 length equals 14 residues. Trimming took 5 bases from V and 5 from J, leaving 12 bases between them. Germline values: CDR1 SGHNT, CDR2 YENEEA. CDR3 region: CASSRSRDTGELFF. DNA of the CDR3: TGTGCCAGCAGCCGCAGCAGGGATACCGGGGAGCTGTTTTTT.

The rearrangement uses TRBV30 and TRBJ1-4, with D uncertain. In germline, CDR1 is GTSNPN, CDR2 SVGIG (reference sequence). The CDR3 is made up of 11 amino acids. Deletions cut 3 bases from V and 8 bases from J, with 7 bases between. CDR3 region: CAWRRREKLFF. CDR3 in DNA: TGTGCCTGGAGGAGACGGGAAAAACTGTTTTTT.

This clone was observed a handful of times. This chain connects TRBV6-2 or TRBV6-3 to TRBJ2-7, with no clear D. This CDR3 is 13 amino acids long. Germline V gene data show CDR1 as MNHEY and CDR2 as SVGEGT. The germline V and J ends were trimmed by 4 bases and 2 bases, with 9 bases remaining between them. The CDR3 DNA reads as TGTGCCAGCAGTTGGGATAGCCCCTACGAGCAGTACTTC. This encodes CASSWDSPYEQYF.

In this sample, this clone turned up a few times. The V gene is TRBV6-6, the J gene TRBJ1-1; TRBD1 might be the D (5 bases). This CDR3 is built from 14 residues. Germline loops: CDR1 MNHNY, CDR2 SVGAGI (reference sequence). V gave up 8 bases and J gave up 3 bases, with 16 bases separating them. The CDR3 reads CASRKSGEDTEAFF. The CDR3 DNA is TGTGCCAGCCGTAAATCGGGGGAGGACACTGAAGCTTTCTTT.

The rearrangement joins TRBV6-5 to TRBJ1-5; D possibly corresponds to TRBD1 (5 bases). Germline V lookup: CDR1 MNHEY, CDR2 SVGAGI. The CDR3 runs 15 residues. The germline V and J ends were trimmed by 7 bases and 8 bases, with 21 bases remaining between them. As DNA, the CDR3 is TGTGCCAGCATCCAACAGGCCGGGGCGATGGAGCCCCAGCATTTT. Amino acid sequence: CASIQQAGAMEPQHF.

This sequence joins TRBV2 and TRBJ1-5; 7 bases map to TRBD1. V lost 6 bases and J lost 1; bases outside the gene matches: 6. Germline V gene data show CDR1 as SNHLY and CDR2 as FYNNEI. The CDR3 spans 15 residues. Here the CDR3 reads CASRAGTVSNQPQHF. The CDR3 DNA reads TGTGCCAGCAGAGCCGGGACAGTGAGCAATCAGCCCCAGCATTTT.

V and J are TRBV10-3 and TRBJ1-6, with D hard to call. This CDR3 region has 18 residues. With 2 bases removed from V and 0 bases from J, the gap between germline ends came to 14 bases. Germline V gene data show CDR1 as ENHRY and CDR2 as SYGVKD. The CDR3 DNA reads as TGTGCCATCAGTGAGGCCCGGACGGCGAGCTCCTATAATTCACCCCTCCACTTT. It encodes CAISEARTASSYNSPLHF.

This chain links TRBV7-9 with TRBJ2-1; D gene uncertain. This CDR3 contains 13 residues. V dropped 1 base and J dropped 9 bases, with 10 bases sitting between them. Germline lookup yields CDR1 SEHNR and CDR2 FQNEAQ (reference sequence). This chain's CDR3 is CASSLVPLIEQFF. The CDR3 DNA reads TGTGCCAGCAGCTTAGTTCCCTTGATTGAGCAGTTCTTC.

This clone was recorded only once. The chain recombines TRBV24-1 with TRBJ1-3, with a weak D call TRBD1 (5 bases). With 4 bases removed from V and 0 bases from J, the gap between germline ends came to 15 bases. Germline CDR1 KGHDR, CDR2 SFDVKD. This CDR3 is 17 amino acids long. CDR3 in amino acids: CATSEPSGPVSGNTIYF. Written as DNA, the CDR3 is TGTGCCACCAGTGAGCCCTCAGGGCCCGTCTCTGGAAACACCATATATTTT.

This chain joins TRBV9 and TRBJ2-2, with D perhaps TRBD1 or TRBD2 (5 bases each). This CDR3 is 13 amino acids long. The V and J ends lost 7 bases and 5 bases respectively, with 12 bases between them. Germline CDR1 is SGDLS and CDR2 is YYNGEE. The CDR3 sequence: CASRGVGTGELFF. The CDR3 DNA reads as TGTGCCAGCCGAGGGGTTGGAACCGGGGAGCTGTTTTTT.

The V gene is TRBV6-2 or TRBV6-3, the J gene TRBJ2-1, with D perhaps TRBD1 (5 bases). Trimming took off 4 bases at V and 8 bases at J, with 18 bases between the two ends. The CDR3 is 15 residues long. Germline-derived CDR1 and CDR2 are MNHEY and SVGEGT. CDR3 bases: TGTGCCAGCAGTTCCTCGGACAATCGGAACGATGAGCAGTTCTTC. Protein: CASSSSDNRNDEQFF.

This chain links TRBV7-9 with TRBJ2-2, with 8 bases fitting TRBD1. Germline V gives CDR1 SEHNR, CDR2 FQNEAQ (reference sequence). V gave up 6 bases and J gave up 6 bases; unmatched junction bases: 9. The CDR3 runs 15 residues. In DNA, the CDR3 is TGTGCCAGCAGACCTGACAGGGGCACGGCCGGGGAGCTGTTTTTT. Amino acids: CASRPDRGTAGELFF.

This chain links TRBV2 with TRBJ1-4, with 9 nucleotides matching TRBD1. The V and J ends lost 1 base and 9 bases, in that order; junction bases with no gene match: 12. This CDR3 is built from 17 residues. The germline CDR1 and CDR2 sequences are SNHLY and FYNNEI. As DNA, the CDR3 is TGTGCCAGCAGTGAAGATACTACAGGGGGCGGAAGAAAAAAACTGTTTTTT. Its protein is CASSEDTTGGGRKKLFF.

The chain is built from TRBV7-2 and TRBJ1-1; D not certain. This CDR3 has 15 residues. The V end was cut by 1 base, the J end by 0 bases, with 9 bases between. The V gene's germline CDR1 is SGHTA and CDR2 FQGNSA. CDR3 amino acids: CASSLVVGLNTEAFF. CDR3 bases: TGTGCCAGCAGCTTAGTCGTGGGTTTGAACACTGAAGCTTTCTTT.

This chain links TRBV6-5 with TRBJ2-1, with D hard to call. Trimming removed 7 bases from V and 8 bases from J, with 18 bases in between. The germline gives CDR1 MNHEY, CDR2 SVGAGI. This CDR3 has 14 residues. The CDR3: CASTRTRHADEQFF. For the CDR3, the DNA is TGTGCCAGCACCCGGACCCGTCACGCGGATGAGCAGTTCTTC.

The genes are TRBV19 and TRBJ2-5, with 12 nucleotides matching TRBD1. J gave up 5 bases and V 10 bases, and 14 bases lay outside the gene matches. This CDR3 has 16 residues. The V gene's germline CDR1 is LNHDA and CDR2 SQIVND (reference sequence). CDR3 in DNA: TGTGCCACCACCACAGCCGGGACAGGGGGCTTGGAGACCCAGTACTTC. Translating it yields CATTTAGTGGLETQYF.

This sequence joins TRBV7-2 and TRBJ1-4, with no clear D. Germline-derived CDR1 and CDR2 are SGHTA and FQGNSA. This CDR3 has 16 amino acids. Trimming took 4 bases from V and 0 from J, leaving 12 bases between them. CDR3 loop: CASSSGKFATNEKLFF. CDR3 coding DNA: TGTGCCAGCAGCTCCGGAAAGTTCGCAACTAATGAAAAACTGTTTTTT.

The chain combines TRBV6-6 with TRBJ1-4; D not certain. This CDR3 is 12 amino acids long. Germline V lookup: CDR1 MNHNY, CDR2 SVGAGI (reference sequence). V was trimmed by 8 bases and J by 8 bases, leaving 12 bases between them. The CDR3 DNA follows: TGTGCCAGCGGGCTAAGGACCGAAAAACTGTTTTTT. Translation gives CASGLRTEKLFF.